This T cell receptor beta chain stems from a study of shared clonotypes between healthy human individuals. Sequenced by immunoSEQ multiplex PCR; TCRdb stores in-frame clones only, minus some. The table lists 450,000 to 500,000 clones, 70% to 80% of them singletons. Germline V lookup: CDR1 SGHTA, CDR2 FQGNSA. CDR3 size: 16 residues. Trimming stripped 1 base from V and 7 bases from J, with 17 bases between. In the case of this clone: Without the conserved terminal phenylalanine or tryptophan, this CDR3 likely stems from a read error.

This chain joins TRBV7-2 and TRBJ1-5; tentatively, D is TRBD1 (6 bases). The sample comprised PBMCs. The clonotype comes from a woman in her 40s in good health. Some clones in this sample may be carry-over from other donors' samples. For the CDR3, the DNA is TGTGCCAGCAGCTTAGATCGAGCGGGGGCAGGGCAGCCCCAGCATCTT. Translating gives CASSLDRAGAGQPQHL.